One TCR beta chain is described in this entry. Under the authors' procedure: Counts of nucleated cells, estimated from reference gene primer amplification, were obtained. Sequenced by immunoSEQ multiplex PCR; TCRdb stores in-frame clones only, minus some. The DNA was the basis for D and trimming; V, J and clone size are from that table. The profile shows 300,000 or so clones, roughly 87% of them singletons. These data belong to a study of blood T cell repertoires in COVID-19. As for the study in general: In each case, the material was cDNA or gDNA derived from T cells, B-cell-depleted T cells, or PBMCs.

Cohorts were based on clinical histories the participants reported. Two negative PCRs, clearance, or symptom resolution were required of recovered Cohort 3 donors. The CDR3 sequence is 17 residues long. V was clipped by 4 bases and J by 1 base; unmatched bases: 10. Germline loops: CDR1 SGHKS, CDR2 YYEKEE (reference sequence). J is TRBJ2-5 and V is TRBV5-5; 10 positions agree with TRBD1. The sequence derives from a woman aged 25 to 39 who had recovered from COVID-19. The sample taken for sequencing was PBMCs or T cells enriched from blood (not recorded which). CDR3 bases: TGTGCCAGCAGCCCCGAGACAGGGGGCTGGGGCCAAGAGACCCAGTACTTC. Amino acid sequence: CASSPETGGWGQETQYF.